A single sample gave rise to the 10 T cell receptor beta chains below, sequenced in a study of blood T cell repertoires in COVID-19. Assay used: immunoSEQ multiplex PCR; TCRdb lists only in-frame clones, some missing. The table has roughly 180,000 clones, around 85% seen once; the top ten hold roughly 8%. The source material was peripheral blood. All receptors come from a man in his fifties or sixties with acute or convalescent COVID-19.

The chain is built from TRBV7-9 and TRBJ2-7; D is possibly TRBD1 (5 bases). V was cut by 5 bases and J by 2 bases, with 16 bases left in between. Germline loops: CDR1 SEHNR, CDR2 FQNEAQ (reference sequence). The CDR3 totals 15 residues. The CDR3 reads CASSPRGPRAYEQYF. The CDR3 region has the DNA TGTGCCAGCAGCCCAAGGGGCCCCCGAGCCTACGAGCAGTACTTC.

The chain is built from TRBV5-8 and TRBJ2-7; 7 bases agree with TRBD1. Germline V gene lookup returns CDR1 SGHTS and CDR2 YDEGEE. Germline trimming cut 3 bases from V and 2 bases from J; bases unmatched to any gene: 5. This CDR3 is built from 14 residues. The CDR3 DNA sequence: TGTGCCAGCAGCTCCCAAGGGGGCACCTACGAGCAGTACTTC. Its protein product is CASSSQGGTYEQYF.

V gene TRBV7-3 combines with J gene TRBJ2-7; maybe TRBD1 (5 bases). V was pared by 4 bases and J by 7 bases, with 14 bases between. The CDR3 has 13 amino acids. CDR1 is SGHTA and CDR2 is FQGTGA in the germline V gene. The CDR3 here is CASSSGQGREQYF. The DNA for the CDR3 is TGTGCCAGCAGCTCGGGTCAGGGTCGAGAGCAGTACTTC.

The rearrangement links TRBV6-5 to TRBJ1-1; 10 nucleotides line up with TRBD1. Germline V gene data show CDR1 as MNHEY and CDR2 as SVGAGI. J lost 1 base, V lost 7 bases, and 3 bases had no gene match. This CDR3 contains 14 residues. CDR3 residues: CASKGTGANTEAFF. The CDR3 nucleotides read TGTGCCAGCAAGGGGACAGGGGCGAACACTGAAGCTTTCTTT.

V and J are TRBV7-4 and TRBJ1-5; 8 bases are shared with TRBD1. The CDR3 sequence is 20 residues long. Per germline, CDR1 SGHVT and CDR2 SQSDAQ. Trimming at V came to 4 bases and at J to 2 bases, leaving 19 bases not matched to a gene. The CDR3 sequence: CASSSTKWNDRGEGNQPQHF. The CDR3, as DNA: TGTGCCAGCAGCTCAACAAAGTGGAACGACAGGGGCGAGGGCAATCAGCCCCAGCATTTT.

This sequence joins TRBV9 and TRBJ2-3; 8 nucleotides agree with TRBD1. Looked up from germline, CDR1 is SGDLS and CDR2 is YYNGEE. The CDR3 totals 15 residues. The V segment lost 4 bases and the J segment 4 bases; nucleotides outside the gene matches: 8. CDR3 in DNA: TGTGCCAGCAGCCCCCGTGAGGGACAGGCAGATACGCAGTATTTT. Its translation: CASSPREGQADTQYF.

The chain has TRBV5-4 and TRBJ2-1, with 10 nucleotides matching TRBD2. Germline V gives CDR1 SGHNT, CDR2 YYREEE (reference sequence). This CDR3 is built from 16 residues. Trimming removed 4 bases from V and 4 bases from J; junction bases left unmatched: 8. CDR3 region: CASSPASGRLYNEQFF. The CDR3 DNA sequence: TGTGCCAGCAGCCCTGCTAGCGGGAGATTATACAATGAGCAGTTCTTC.

V and J are TRBV6-5 and TRBJ1-2; 8 bases line up with TRBD1. V lost 8 bases, J lost 12 bases, and 11 bases stayed unmatched. CDR3 length: 12 residues. Germline V gene sequence: CDR1 MNHEY, CDR2 SVGAGI. The CDR3 loop is CASRTGMKGDTF. CDR3 nucleotide sequence: TGTGCCAGCCGGACAGGGATGAAAGGGGACACCTTC.

The chain recombines TRBV27 with TRBJ2-7, with 9 positions matching TRBD1. This CDR3 is 13 amino acids long. Trimming at V came to 10 bases and at J to 11 bases, leaving 15 bases not matched to a gene. CDR1 MNHEY and CDR2 SMNVEV come from the germline V gene (reference sequence). The CDR3 spells CATRTGAPGGEYF. CDR3 bases: TGTGCCACCCGGACAGGGGCCCCGGGTGGAGAGTACTTC.

This sequence joins TRBV24-1 and TRBJ1-1, with D maybe TRBD1 (6 bases). This CDR3 has 15 amino acids. Germline V CDR1 and CDR2: KGHDR, SFDVKD. Trimming removed 3 bases from V and 4 bases from J, with 14 bases in between. CDR3 nucleotide sequence: TGTGCCACCAGTGATCCCAGGGCGGGGGCCACTGAAGCTTTCTTT. Translating it yields CATSDPRAGATEAFF.